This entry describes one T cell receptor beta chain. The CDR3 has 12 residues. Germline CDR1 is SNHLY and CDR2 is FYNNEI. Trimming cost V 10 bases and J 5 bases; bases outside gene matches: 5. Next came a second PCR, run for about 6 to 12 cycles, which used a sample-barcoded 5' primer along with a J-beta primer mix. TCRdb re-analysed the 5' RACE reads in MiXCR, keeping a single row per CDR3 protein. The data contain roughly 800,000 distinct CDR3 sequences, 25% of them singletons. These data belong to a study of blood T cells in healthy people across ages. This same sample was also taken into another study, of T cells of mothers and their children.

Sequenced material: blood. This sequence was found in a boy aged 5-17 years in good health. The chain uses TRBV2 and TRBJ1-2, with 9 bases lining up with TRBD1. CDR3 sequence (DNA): TGTGCCAACGACAGGGGGGTATATGGCTACACCTTC. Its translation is CANDRGVYGYTF.